This paragraph reports one T cell receptor (beta chain). Its antigen is undetermined. Germline V lookup: CDR1 SGHKS, CDR2 YYEKEE (reference sequence). The CDR3 runs 14 residues. V lost 5 bases to trimming and J lost 4 bases, with 15 bases between them. This record belongs to a study of cytomegalovirus exposure and HLA in healthy donors. Overall study findings and caveats: The study labeled fewer than 200 TCR beta chains cytomegalovirus-associated.

The donors formed part of the roughly 120-subject validation cohort, distinct from the approximately 630-subject first cohort. Data came from immunoSEQ multiplex PCR; TCRdb stores just in-frame clones and leaves some out. The sample has over 150,000 clones, around 85% seen once. The sequenced sample consisted of PBMCs. The rearrangement links TRBV5-5 to TRBJ1-2, with TRBD1 as a possible D gene (6 bases). The TCR sequence derives from a woman aged 25 to 39 in good health and CMV-seronegative. CDR3: CASSHSDRSYGYTF. The CDR3, as DNA: TGTGCCAGCAGTCATTCGGACAGAAGCTATGGCTACACCTTC.